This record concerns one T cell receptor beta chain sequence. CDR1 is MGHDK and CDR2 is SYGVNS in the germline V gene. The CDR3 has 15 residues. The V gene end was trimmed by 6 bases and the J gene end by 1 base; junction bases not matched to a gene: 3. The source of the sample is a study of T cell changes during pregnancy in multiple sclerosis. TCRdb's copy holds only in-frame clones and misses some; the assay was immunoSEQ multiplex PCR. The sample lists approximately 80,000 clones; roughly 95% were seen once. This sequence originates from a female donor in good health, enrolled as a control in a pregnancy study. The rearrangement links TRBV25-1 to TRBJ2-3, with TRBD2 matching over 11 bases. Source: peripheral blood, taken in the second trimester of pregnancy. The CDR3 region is CASRVSGGGTDTQYF. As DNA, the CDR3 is TGTGCCAGCAGAGTTAGCGGGGGGGGCACAGATACGCAGTATTTT.